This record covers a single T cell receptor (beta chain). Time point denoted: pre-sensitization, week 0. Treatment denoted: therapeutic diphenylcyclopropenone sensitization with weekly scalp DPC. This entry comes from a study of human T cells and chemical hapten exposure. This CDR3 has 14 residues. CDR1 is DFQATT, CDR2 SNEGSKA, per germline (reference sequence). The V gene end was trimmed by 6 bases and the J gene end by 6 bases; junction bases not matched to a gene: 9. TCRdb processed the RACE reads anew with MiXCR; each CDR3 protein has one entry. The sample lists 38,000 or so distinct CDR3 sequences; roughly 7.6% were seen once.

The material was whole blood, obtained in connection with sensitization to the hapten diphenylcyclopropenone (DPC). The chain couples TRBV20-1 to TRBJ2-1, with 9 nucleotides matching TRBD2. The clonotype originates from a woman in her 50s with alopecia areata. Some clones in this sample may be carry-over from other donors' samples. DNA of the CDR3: TGCAGTGCACCATTAGCGGGAGTAAGCAATGAGCAGTTCTTC. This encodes CSAPLAGVSNEQFF.